What follows describes a single TCR beta chain. Antigen specificity is unknown. A much larger clone lies one base from this, so it may be a read error. This sample was taken from a study of blood T cells in healthy people across ages. The sample, about 10 milliliters of peripheral blood, was drawn from each donor. This CDR3 is built from 13 residues. The V gene lost 2 bases and the J gene lost 3 bases, with 8 bases spanning the gap. Primed by a sample-barcoded 5' primer and a J-beta primer mix, a second PCR proceeded for 7 to 11 cycles. TCRdb processed the 5' RACE reads anew with MiXCR; each CDR3 protein has one entry. The repertoire consists of roughly 650,000 distinct CDR3 sequences, with 32% occurring once and the leading ten covering 15%. Points from the study as a whole: Strong correlation linked observed beta diversity and percent naive T cells. CMV status of donors was not determined, possibly confounding expanded clonotype changes. Both naive CD4+ cell counts and diversity were greater in long-lived donors than in aged donors.

The V call is TRBV12-3 or TRBV12-4, the J call TRBJ2-7, with D unresolved. The specimen was blood. The clonotype comes from a woman of 80 years or more in good health. The CDR3 spells CASSLSGCYEQYF. CDR3 DNA: TGTGCCAGCAGTTTATCTGGGTGCTACGAGCAGTACTTC.